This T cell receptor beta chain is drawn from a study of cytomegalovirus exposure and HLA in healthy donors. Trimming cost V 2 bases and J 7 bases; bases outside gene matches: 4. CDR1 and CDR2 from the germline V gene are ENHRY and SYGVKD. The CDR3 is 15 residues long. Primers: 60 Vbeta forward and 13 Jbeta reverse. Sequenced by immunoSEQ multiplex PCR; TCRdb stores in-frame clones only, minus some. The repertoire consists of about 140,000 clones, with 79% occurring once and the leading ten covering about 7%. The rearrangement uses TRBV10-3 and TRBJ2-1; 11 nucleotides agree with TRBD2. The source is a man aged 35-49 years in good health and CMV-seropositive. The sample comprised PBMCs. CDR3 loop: CAISETSGSINEQFF. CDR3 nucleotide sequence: TGTGCCATCAGTGAGACTAGCGGGAGTATAAATGAGCAGTTCTTC.